The rows below give T cell receptor beta chains drawn from one sample of a study of blood T cell repertoires in COVID-19. This table comes from immunoSEQ multiplex PCR, and its TCRdb copy is limited to in-frame clones, with some not included. Of around 120,000 clones listed, 80% are singletons. The specimen sequenced was peripheral blood. The source is a man in his sixties or seventies with acute or convalescent COVID-19. Both conserved end residues are part of each CDR3. The D gene is left open where the match is weak. Clone size is not always given. Where it is, it says once, few, many or a class for expanded clones.

J,size,V,D,DNA,CDR3
TRBJ2-2,-,TRBV6-5,-,TGTGCCAGCACTATACAGGGCGGCGGGGAGCTGTTTTTT,CASTIQGGGELFF
TRBJ1-5,once,TRBV9,-,TGTGCCAGCAGCGTAGAAGGAGGGCCCCAGCATTTT,CASSVEGGPQHF
TRBJ2-7,many,TRBV28,TRBD2,TGTGCCAGCAGTTTAGGGTCTAGCGGGGGAGGAGAGCAGTACTTC,CASSLGSSGGGEQYF
TRBJ2-4,-,TRBV6-5,TRBD1,TGTGCCAGCAGTTTAAGGGACAGCAAAAACATTCAGTACTTC,CASSLRDSKNIQYF
TRBJ2-7,-,TRBV7-8,-,TGTGCCAGCAGCTTAGACAGGGCCTACGAGCAGTACTTC,CASSLDRAYEQYF
TRBJ2-7,-,TRBV7-9,-,TGTGCCAGCAGCTTACCGGGGAGCTCCTACGAGCAGTACTTC,CASSLPGSSYEQYF
TRBJ2-1,-,TRBV19,-,TGTGCCAGTAGTATCTACCGTTACGAGGAGCAGTTCTTC,CASSIYRYEEQFF
TRBJ1-2,-,TRBV6-5,TRBD1,TGTGCCAGCAAAATGACAGGGGTTAGGCTGGATGGCTACACCTTC,CASKMTGVRLDGYTF
TRBJ2-5,few,TRBV11-2,TRBD2,TGTGCCAGCAGCTTATGGGGAGCGGGGGGGTACCAAGAGACCCAGTACTTC,CASSLWGAGGYQETQYF
TRBJ2-7,-,TRBV5-1,-,TGCGCCAGCACCCTAGGGGGGGGCTCCTCCTACGAGCAGTACTTC,CASTLGGGSSYEQYF
TRBJ2-2,-,TRBV5-4,TRBD2,TGTGCCAGCAGCTTCGCTAGCGGGGCCTCACGAGGGGAGCTGTTTTTT,CASSFASGASRGELFF
TRBJ1-5,-,TRBV5-1,TRBD1,TGCGCCAGCAGCGCATACCGGGACAGGGGGCACCAGCCCCAGCATTTT,CASSAYRDRGHQPQHF
TRBJ2-2,-,TRBV4-1,TRBD1,TGCGCCAGCAGCCTGACAGGGATTGGCGGGGAGCTGTTTTTT,CASSLTGIGGELFF
TRBJ1-1,-,TRBV20-1,-,TGCAGTGTCTCGGGGAACACTGAAGCTTTCTTT,CSVSGNTEAFF
TRBJ1-1,-,TRBV6-4,-,TGTGCCAGCAGTGAGAGCCCAGGGATAGGAGCTTTCTTT,CASSESPGIGAFF
TRBJ2-1,-,TRBV5-4,TRBD2,TGTGCCAGCAGCTTTAAGGGCGGGGGGGCGTACAATGAGCAGTTCTTC,CASSFKGGGAYNEQFF
TRBJ1-6,-,TRBV28,-,TGTGCCAGCAGTCTGGGCACTTACTCCTATAATTCACCCCTCCACTTT,CASSLGTYSYNSPLHF
TRBJ2-4,-,TRBV28,-,TGTGCCAGCAGAGGACAGTCCAAAAACATTCAGTACTTC,CASRGQSKNIQYF
TRBJ1-2,-,TRBV15,-,TGTGCCACCAGGCCCCAGGGAAACTATGGCTACACCTTC,CATRPQGNYGYTF
TRBJ1-1,once,TRBV18,TRBD1,TGTGCCAGCACAGGGACAGGGAGAGGCTACACTGAAGCTTTCTTT,CASTGTGRGYTEAFF
TRBJ1-2,-,TRBV6-1,-,TGTGCCAGCAGTGAAGAATACCAGGGAACCTATGGCTACACCTTC,CASSEEYQGTYGYTF
TRBJ2-7,-,TRBV18,-,TGTGCCAGCTCACTGCTAGGCTACGAGCAGTACTTC,CASSLLGYEQYF
TRBJ2-6,few,TRBV11-2,-,TGTGCCAGCAGCTTAGGGAGCCGTGAGGGCACTGGGGCCAACGTCCTGACTTTC,CASSLGSREGTGANVLTF
TRBJ2-1,-,TRBV19,TRBD1,TGTGCCAGTAGTACCAGACAGGGTAGTAATAAGCAGTTCTTC,CASSTRQGSNKQFF
TRBJ2-7,-,TRBV23-1,-,TGCGCCAGCAGCCACCCTGAGGGGGGGTCTGGGTCCTACGAGCAGTACTTC,CASSHPEGGSGSYEQYF
TRBJ2-5,-,TRBV29-1,TRBD1,TGCAGCGCCACCGGGACAGGGAGAGAGACCCAGTACTTC,CSATGTGRETQYF
TRBJ2-1,-,TRBV19,TRBD2,TGTGCCAGTAGTATAACGCCCGGGGGGGCAGACTTGCATGAGCAGTTCTTC,CASSITPGGADLHEQFF
TRBJ2-7,-,TRBV28,TRBD1,TGTGCCAGCAGTTCTCTGGGGACAGGGAAGGGCGAGCAGTACTTC,CASSSLGTGKGEQYF
TRBJ1-2,-,TRBV29-1,-,TGCAGCGTTGATGGCGAGACCCACTCGGGGGGCTACACCTTC,CSVDGETHSGGYTF
TRBJ1-1,-,TRBV6-5,-,TGTGCCAGCAGCCCAGGCCATCAGAACACTGAAGCTTTCTTT,CASSPGHQNTEAFF
TRBJ2-2,-,TRBV4-1,TRBD1,TGCGCCAGCAGCCAAGAGTGGTGGACAGGGTGGGACACCGGGGAGCTGTTTTTT,CASSQEWWTGWDTGELFF
TRBJ1-2,-,TRBV2,-,TGTGCCAGCAGTGAGGGCCCCTGGCGTGGCTACACCTTC,CASSEGPWRGYTF
TRBJ2-2,-,TRBV10-2,TRBD2,TGCGCCAGCGCCCGACTAGCGGGAGATGACACCGGGGAGCTGTTTTTT,CASARLAGDDTGELFF
TRBJ2-1,-,TRBV10-3,-,TGTGCCATCAGCACGAGCGCCTACAATGAGCAGTTCTTC,CAISTSAYNEQFF
TRBJ2-1,-,TRBV6-6,TRBD2,TGTGCCAGCAGTTACGTCGGGGGGATATACAATGAGCAGTTCTTC,CASSYVGGIYNEQFF
TRBJ2-3,-,TRBV19,-,TGTGCCAGTAGAGGACAACTCACAGATACGCAGTATTTT,CASRGQLTDTQYF
TRBJ2-7,few,TRBV6-1,-,TGTGCCAGCAGTGAGTCCGCCTACGAGCAGTACTTC,CASSESAYEQYF
TRBJ2-7,-,TRBV6-1,-,TGTGCCAGCAGTGATTCAGGCTACTACGAGCAGTACTTC,CASSDSGYYEQYF
TRBJ1-6,-,TRBV5-1,TRBD1,TGCGCCAGCAGCTGGGACAGGGCAAGTTCACCCCTCCACTTT,CASSWDRASSPLHF
TRBJ2-7,-,TRBV5-6,TRBD1,TGTGCCAGCAGCCCCGGGACAGTCTACGAGCAGTACTTC,CASSPGTVYEQYF